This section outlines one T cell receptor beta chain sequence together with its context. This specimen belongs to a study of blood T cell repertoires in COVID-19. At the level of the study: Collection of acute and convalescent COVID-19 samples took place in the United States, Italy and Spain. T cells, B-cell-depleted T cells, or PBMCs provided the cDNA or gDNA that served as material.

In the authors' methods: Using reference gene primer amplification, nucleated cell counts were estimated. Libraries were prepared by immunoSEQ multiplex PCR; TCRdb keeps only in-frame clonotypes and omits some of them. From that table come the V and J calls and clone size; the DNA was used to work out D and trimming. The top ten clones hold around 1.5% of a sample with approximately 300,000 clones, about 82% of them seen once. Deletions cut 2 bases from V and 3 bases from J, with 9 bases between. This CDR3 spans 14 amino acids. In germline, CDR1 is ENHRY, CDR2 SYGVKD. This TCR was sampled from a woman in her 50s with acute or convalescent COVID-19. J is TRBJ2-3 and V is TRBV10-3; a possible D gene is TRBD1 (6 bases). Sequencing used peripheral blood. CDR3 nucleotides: TGTGCCATCAGTGAGAGGACAGATACAGATACGCAGTATTTT. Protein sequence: CAISERTDTDTQYF.